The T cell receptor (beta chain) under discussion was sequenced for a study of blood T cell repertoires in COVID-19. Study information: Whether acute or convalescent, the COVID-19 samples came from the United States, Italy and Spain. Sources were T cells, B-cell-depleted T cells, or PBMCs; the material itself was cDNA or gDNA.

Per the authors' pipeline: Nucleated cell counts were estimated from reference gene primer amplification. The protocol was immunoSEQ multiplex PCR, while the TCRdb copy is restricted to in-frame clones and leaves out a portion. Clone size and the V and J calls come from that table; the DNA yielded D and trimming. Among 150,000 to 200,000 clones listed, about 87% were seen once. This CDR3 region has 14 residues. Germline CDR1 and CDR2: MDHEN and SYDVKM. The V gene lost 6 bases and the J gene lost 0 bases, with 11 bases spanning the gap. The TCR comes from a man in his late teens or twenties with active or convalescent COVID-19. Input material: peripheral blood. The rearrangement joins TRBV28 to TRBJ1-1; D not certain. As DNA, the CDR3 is TGTGCCAGCAGCATTTCGGGTCTGAACACTGAAGCTTTCTTT. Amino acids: CASSISGLNTEAFF.